This section outlines one TCR beta chain sequence together with its context. No antigen is known for it. The V and J ends lost 3 bases and 0 bases respectively, with 19 bases between them. CDR3 size: 17 residues. CDR1 is DFQATT, CDR2 SNEGSKA, per germline (reference sequence). TCRdb processed the 5' RACE reads anew with MiXCR; each CDR3 protein has one entry. The data contain 450,000 or so distinct CDR3 sequences, 12% to 15% of them singletons. This entry comes from a study of identical twins. Regarding the study as a whole: Among out-of-frame alpha sequences shared by twins, low generation probability occurred in excess. For monozygotic twins, models underestimated out-of-frame TCR alpha sharing.

These data were also filed under a second study, of yellow fever vaccine responses in identical twins. That work states: The T cell response to vaccination in identical twins was reportedly partly convergent and partly personalized.

The V and J genes are TRBV20-1 and TRBJ2-3; maybe TRBD1 (6 bases). This clonotype originated in a woman younger than 35 in good health. The sample consisted of CD4+ T cells sorted from blood. The chain's CDR3 is CSASSGRARGSTDTQYF. The CDR3 region has the DNA TGCAGTGCTAGCTCGGGGCGGGCCAGGGGAAGCACAGATACGCAGTATTTT.